This T cell receptor (beta chain) is drawn from a study of Graves' ophthalmopathy and Graves' hyperthyroidism. V was shortened by 3 bases and J by 4 bases, with 9 bases between the two germline ends. This CDR3 has 13 residues. CDR1 and CDR2 (germline): DFQATT, SNEGSKA (reference sequence). This clonotype was detected only a few times. RNA transcripts served as template for amplifying TCR beta CDR3 sequences. HTBI-primed RT-PCR formed the first round, and a multiplex PCR formed the second. TCRdb called the multiplex PCR reads again in MiXCR, with one record for every CDR3 protein. The sample has 650,000 to 900,000 distinct CDR3 sequences, about 44% seen once.

The rearrangement links TRBV20-1 to TRBJ2-2; no clear D gene. This sequence originates from an adult man with Graves' ophthalmopathy. Sequencing was carried out using peripheral blood. CDR3 loop: CSARSSSTGELFF. The CDR3 DNA reads as TGCAGTGCTAGGTCGAGCTCCACCGGGGAGCTGTTTTTT.